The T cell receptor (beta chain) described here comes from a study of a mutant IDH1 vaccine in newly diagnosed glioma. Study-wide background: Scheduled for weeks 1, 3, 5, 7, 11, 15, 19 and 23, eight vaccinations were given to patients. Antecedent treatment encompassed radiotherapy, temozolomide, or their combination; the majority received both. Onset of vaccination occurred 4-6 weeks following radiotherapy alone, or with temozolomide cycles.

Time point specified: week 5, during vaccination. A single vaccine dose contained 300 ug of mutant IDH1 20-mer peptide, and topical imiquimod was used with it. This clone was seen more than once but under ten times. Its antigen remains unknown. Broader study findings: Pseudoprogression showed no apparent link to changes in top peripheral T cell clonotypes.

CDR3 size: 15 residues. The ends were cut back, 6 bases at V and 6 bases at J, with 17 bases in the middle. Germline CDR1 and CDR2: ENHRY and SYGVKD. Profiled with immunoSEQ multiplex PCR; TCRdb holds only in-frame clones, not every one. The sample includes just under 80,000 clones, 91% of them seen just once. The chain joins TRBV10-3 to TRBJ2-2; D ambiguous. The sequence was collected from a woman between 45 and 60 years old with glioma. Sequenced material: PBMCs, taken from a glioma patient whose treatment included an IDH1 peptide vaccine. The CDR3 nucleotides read TGTGCCATCAGCCGGCAGACTCGAGAGGCCGGGGAGCTGTTTTTT. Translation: CAISRQTREAGELFF.